These 10 T cell receptor beta chains share one sample of origin, sequenced in a study of control samples from healthy donors and cancer patients. Clones were sequenced by immunoSEQ multiplex PCR, and TCRdb holds only the in-frame ones, with some missing. Among more than 10,000 clones listed, approximately 93% were seen once. The sample consisted of PBMCs. These receptors all stem from an elderly man with lung cancer.

The chain employs TRBV7-9 and TRBJ1-2; TRBD1 is a possible D gene (5 bases). Trimming took 3 bases from V and 2 from J, leaving 13 bases between them. The CDR3 totals 15 residues. Germline CDR1 is SEHNR and CDR2 is FQNEAQ (reference sequence). CDR3 DNA: TGTGCCAGCAGCTTTTCGCCAGGGATGAACTATGGCTACACCTTC. Protein sequence: CASSFSPGMNYGYTF.

The chain combines TRBV20-1 with TRBJ2-5; D not resolved. Germline lookup yields CDR1 DFQATT and CDR2 SNEGSKA (reference sequence). The germline V and J ends were trimmed by 7 bases and 6 bases, with 12 bases remaining between them. This CDR3 region has 11 residues. This CDR3 reads CSVPTSQTQYF. In DNA, the CDR3 is TGCAGTGTCCCCACGTCTCAGACCCAGTACTTC.

This chain joins TRBV19 and TRBJ1-1; TRBD1 agrees at 9 bases. Germline V lookup: CDR1 LNHDA, CDR2 SQIVND (reference sequence). V shed 5 bases and J 4 bases; nucleotides not matched to a gene: 2. The CDR3 sequence is 13 residues long. This CDR3 reads CASSRGQGTEAFF. The DNA for the CDR3 is TGTGCCAGTAGTCGGGGACAGGGCACTGAAGCTTTCTTT.

The rearrangement links TRBV4-1 to TRBJ2-7, with D unclear. Per the germline V gene, CDR1 is MGHRA and CDR2 is YSYEKL. V gave up 8 bases and J gave up 4 bases, with 12 bases separating them. There are 12 residues in the CDR3. CDR3 sequence (DNA): TGCGCCAGCCCTATTCAGGTATACGAGCAGTACGTC. It translates to CASPIQVYEQYV.

This clone has just one count. The J gene is TRBJ1-2, the V gene TRBV5-6; tentatively, D is TRBD1 (5 bases). The CDR3 loop spans 13 amino acids. CDR1 SGHDT and CDR2 YYEEEE come from the germline V gene. V lost 4 bases and J lost 5, with 12 bases in between. The CDR3 DNA sequence: TGTGCCAGCAGCCCCAGAGGGGTGTATGGCTACACCTTC. It translates to CASSPRGVYGYTF. The full variable domain, with the rest looked up from reference TRBV5-6 and TRBJ1-2, is DAGVTQSPTHLIKTRGQQVTLRCSPKSGHDTVSWYQQALGQGPQFIFQYYEEEERQRGNFPDRFSGHQFPNYSSELNVNALLLGDSALYLCASSPRGVYGYTFGSGTRLTVV.

The chain has TRBV19 and TRBJ2-1; D is perhaps TRBD2 (5 bases). V lost 4 bases and J lost 6, with 19 bases in between. The CDR3 loop spans 16 amino acids. Per the germline V gene, CDR1 is LNHDA and CDR2 is SQIVND (reference sequence). The CDR3: CASSTLRVHSLNEQFF. CDR3 DNA: TGTGCCAGTAGTACCCTGCGGGTCCATTCCCTCAATGAGCAGTTCTTC.

There are a few counts of this clone. Other nucleotide sequences in the sample specify the same CDR3. The V and J genes are TRBV7-9 and TRBJ1-1, with a tentative D call TRBD1 (6 bases). The V gene lost 1 base and the J gene lost 6 bases, with 9 bases spanning the gap. The CDR3 spans 13 residues. The germline V gene has CDR1 SEHNR and CDR2 FQNEAQ (reference sequence). In nucleotides, the CDR3 is TGTGCCAGCAGCTTAGTCGCAGGGGCTGAAGCTTTCTTT. This codes for CASSLVAGAEAFF.

This sequence joins TRBV11-2 and TRBJ1-4, with a tentative D call TRBD1 (6 bases). The CDR3 covers 13 residues. Trimming stripped 1 base from V and 10 bases from J, with 10 bases between. CDR1 is SGHAT and CDR2 is FQNNGV in the germline V gene. CDR3 region: CASSLAPRGKLFF. DNA for the CDR3: TGTGCCAGCAGCTTAGCCCCCAGGGGAAAACTGTTTTTT.

The CDR3 bases are TGTGCCAGCAGCCTACGGCCGTTCAGGGGGCCTACCCCTGAAGCTTTCTTT. Translating gives CASSLRPFRGPTPEAFF. V is TRBV6-2 or TRBV6-3 and J is TRBJ1-1, with 8 bases that match TRBD1. The CDR3 length is 17 residues. Germline CDR1 is MNHEY and CDR2 is SVGEGT. V lost 6 bases and J lost 6; bases outside the gene matches: 18.

The chain has TRBV6-2 or TRBV6-3 and TRBJ2-7, with TRBD1 as a possible D gene (7 bases). CDR3 length equals 15 residues. CDR1 is MNHEY and CDR2 is SVGEGT in the germline V gene. The V and J ends lost 2 bases and 1 base respectively, with 12 bases between them. Written as DNA, the CDR3 is TGTGCCAGCAGTTACCGCGGGACAGATTCCTACGAGCAGTACTTC. This gives the protein CASSYRGTDSYEQYF.